A single sample gave rise to the 8 T cell receptor beta chains below, sequenced in a study of cytomegalovirus exposure and HLA in healthy donors. In the PCR, 60 Vbeta and 13 Jbeta primers were used. Clones were read by immunoSEQ multiplex PCR, and TCRdb kept only the in-frame ones, dropping some. This table holds approximately 97,000 clones, about 79% found once. The sample consisted of PBMCs. The origin of the receptors is a male donor in good health and CMV-seropositive.

This clone was seen a single time. The rearrangement joins TRBV2 to TRBJ1-3; TRBD1 might be the D (5 bases). CDR1 is SNHLY, CDR2 FYNNEI, per germline. The CDR3 runs 16 residues. The V end lost 8 bases, the J end lost 0 bases, and 17 bases lay between the germline ends. In DNA form, the CDR3 reads TGTGCCAGCTCAGCATTTAGGACACTCTCTGGAAACACCATATATTTT. Protein product: CASSAFRTLSGNTIYF.

V usage is TRBV30 and J usage is TRBJ1-6; perhaps TRBD1 as D (5 bases). Germline CDR1 GTSNPN, CDR2 SVGIG (reference sequence). The CDR3 contains 12 residues. The V gene lost 4 bases and the J gene lost 12 bases, with 13 bases spanning the gap. The CDR3 here is CAWKGAGRPLHF. In DNA form, the CDR3 reads TGTGCCTGGAAAGGGGCAGGGCGACCCCTCCACTTT.

The chain is built from TRBV7-2 and TRBJ2-3, with D possibly being TRBD2 (5 bases). Looked up from germline, CDR1 is SGHTA and CDR2 is FQGNSA. This CDR3 has 13 amino acids. Trimming took off 4 bases at V and 7 bases at J, with 12 bases between the two ends. The CDR3 coding sequence is TGTGCCAGCAGCTCCCGAGGGATACATACGCAGTATTTT. Residues: CASSSRGIHTQYF.

This chain links TRBV7-9 with TRBJ1-2; TRBD1 matches at 7 bases. Germline CDR1 SEHNR, CDR2 FQNEAQ (reference sequence). The CDR3 has 15 amino acids. The V and J ends lost 2 bases and 4 bases, in that order; junction bases with no gene match: 7. DNA for the CDR3: TGTGCCAGCAGCTTATGGGACAGAAGATTCTATGGCTACACCTTC. Translation: CASSLWDRRFYGYTF.

This chain links TRBV5-1 with TRBJ2-3; TRBD2 matches 8 bases. From germline, CDR1 is SGHRS and CDR2 YFSETQ. Germline trimming cut 0 bases from V and 3 bases from J; bases unmatched to any gene: 3. CDR3 size: 15 residues. CDR3 nucleotides: TGCGCCAGCAGCTTGGGCGGGGGGTGGACAGATACGCAGTATTTT. Translation: CASSLGGGWTDTQYF.

V usage is TRBV5-1 and J usage is TRBJ2-1; 9 bases map to TRBD1. This CDR3 spans 17 amino acids. The V gene's germline CDR1 is SGHRS and CDR2 YFSETQ. Trimming removed 4 bases from V and 0 bases from J; junction bases left unmatched: 8. CDR3 nucleotides: TGCGCCAGCAGCGAGGGACAGGGCAGAGTCTCCTACAATGAGCAGTTCTTC. Amino acids: CASSEGQGRVSYNEQFF. Full variable domain (outside the CDR3, taken from reference TRBV5-1 and TRBJ2-1): KAGVTQTPRYLIKTRGQQVTLSCSPISGHRSVSWYQQTPGQGLQFLFEYFSETQRNKGNFPGRFSGRQFSNSRSEMNVSTLELGDSALYLCASSEGQGRVSYNEQFFGPGTRLTVL.

V gene TRBV4-1 combines with J gene TRBJ1-6, with 7 bases that match TRBD1. The V gene end was trimmed by 3 bases and the J gene end by 12 bases; junction bases not matched to a gene: 11. Per the germline V gene, CDR1 is MGHRA and CDR2 is YSYEKL. This CDR3 comprises 15 residues. Here the CDR3 reads CASSQMPGQYQPLHF. In nucleotides, the CDR3 is TGCGCCAGCAGCCAGATGCCGGGACAGTATCAACCCCTCCACTTT.

The J gene is TRBJ1-3, the V gene TRBV4-1; D gene ambiguous. Germline CDR1 MGHRA, CDR2 YSYEKL. This CDR3 region has 16 residues. V gave up 7 bases and J gave up 0 bases, with 16 bases separating them. CDR3 loop: CASTFSYRYSGNTIYF. DNA for the CDR3: TGCGCCAGCACCTTTAGTTACCGGTACTCTGGAAACACCATATATTTT.